This TCR beta chain came from a study of T cell responses to AZD1222 COVID-19 vaccine. Whole-study results and caveats: It was only after the peak T cell response that any repertoires were sampled. Spike-specific TCR breadth and depth went up after people got two AZD1222 doses. Unmutated variant regions are reportedly the target of nearly half of TCRs that are spike-specific. Seropositive at baseline were only a handful of AZD1222 recipients.

The germline gives CDR1 SGDLS, CDR2 YYNGEE. V gave up 0 bases and J gave up 5 bases; unmatched junction bases: 10. This CDR3 has 16 amino acids. This table comes from immunoSEQ multiplex PCR, and its TCRdb copy is limited to in-frame clones, with some not included. There are 100,000 to 150,000 clones in the sample; roughly 88% occur only once, and about 4.5% lies in the top ten. As to this clone: Its antigen remains unidentified.

V and J are TRBV9 and TRBJ2-5, with 7 bases aligning to TRBD2. Sequenced here: peripheral blood, sampled on day 0 of MenACWY control vaccination. This sequence was found in an adult in good health. CDR3 sequence (DNA): TGTGCCAGCAGCGTAGGAGTTGCGGGAGTTTTGGAGACCCAGTACTTC. Its translation is CASSVGVAGVLETQYF. The variable domain in full, with the rest retrieved from reference TRBV9 and TRBJ2-5, is DSGVTQTPKHLITATGQRVTLRCSPRSGDLSVYWYQQSLDQGLQFLIQYYNGEERAKGNILERFSAQQFPDLHSELNLSSLELGDSALYFCASSVGVAGVLETQYFGPGTRLLVL.